This is a list of T cell receptor beta chains from one sample in a study of blood T cell repertoires in COVID-19. Sequenced by immunoSEQ multiplex PCR; TCRdb stores in-frame clones only, minus some. The table has approximately 67,000 clones, roughly 90% seen once; the top ten hold less than 6%. The sample consisted of peripheral blood. The receptors here all came from a woman aged 55-75 years with active COVID-19. Both conserved end residues are part of each CDR3. A D gene is named only where the DNA matches it firmly. Clone size is stated in some rows and not others, as once, few, many or a class when expanded.

d_gene	v_gene	j_gene	abundance	CDR3aa	CDR3nt
TRBD1	TRBV28	TRBJ1-2	-	CASSATGGAYGNGYTF	TGTGCCAGCAGTGCGACAGGGGGCGCCTACGGGAATGGCTACACCTTC
-	TRBV5-1	TRBJ2-2	-	CASSLTTPGELFF	TGCGCCAGCAGCTTGACAACCCCCGGGGAGCTGTTTTTT
-	TRBV5-4	TRBJ2-3	-	CASSVPSGTDTQYF	TGTGCCAGCAGCGTCCCCTCGGGGACAGATACGCAGTATTTT
-	TRBV7-9	TRBJ1-1	once	CASSQVGENTEAFF	TGTGCCAGCAGCCAGGTGGGAGAGAACACTGAAGCTTTCTTT
-	TRBV4-2	TRBJ2-7	-	CASSQDWGQAYEQYF	TGTGCCAGCAGCCAAGATTGGGGACAAGCCTACGAGCAGTACTTC
TRBD2	TRBV10-3	TRBJ2-7	-	CAISESAGGQYF	TGTGCCATCAGTGAGTCGGCGGGAGGGCAGTACTTC
TRBD1	TRBV28	TRBJ1-5	-	CASSLWAGGASGPQHF	TGTGCCAGCAGTTTATGGGCAGGGGGTGCCTCCGGGCCCCAGCATTTT
-	TRBV19	TRBJ2-3	-	CASSKWDTSDTQYF	TGTGCCAGTAGTAAGTGGGACACATCAGATACGCAGTATTTT
TRBD1	TRBV20-1	TRBJ1-5	-	CSASTTGRKQPQHF	TGCAGTGCTAGTACGACAGGGCGAAAGCAGCCCCAGCATTTT
-	TRBV19	TRBJ2-1	few	CASRRDSQHNEQFF	TGTGCCAGTAGACGGGACTCACAACACAATGAGCAGTTCTTC
-	TRBV28	TRBJ1-3	-	CASSLRGRRSGNTIYF	TGTGCCAGCAGTTTAAGGGGCAGGCGGTCTGGAAACACCATATATTTT
-	TRBV5-8	TRBJ2-3	once	CASSLSGATRADTQYF	TGTGCCAGCAGCTTATCAGGGGCTACTAGGGCAGATACGCAGTATTTT
TRBD1	TRBV19	TRBJ2-1	-	CATGTGYNGQFF	TGTGCCACTGGGACAGGGTACAATGGGCAGTTCTTC
-	TRBV7-2	TRBJ1-1	-	CASSLGPGTTEAFF	TGTGCCAGCAGCTTAGGCCCGGGGACTACTGAAGCTTTCTTT
TRBD2	TRBV10-3	TRBJ2-5	-	CAIRGGTSGLLGETQYF	TGTGCCATCCGGGGGGGGACTAGCGGTCTCCTGGGGGAGACCCAGTACTTC
-	TRBV6-1	TRBJ1-1	-	CASSEYWTGMNTEAFF	TGTGCCAGCAGTGAATATTGGACTGGGATGAACACTGAAGCTTTCTTT
-	TRBV28	TRBJ2-1	-	CASSLFTRRDEQFF	TGTGCCAGCAGTTTATTCACCAGGCGAGATGAGCAGTTCTTC
TRBD1	TRBV6-5	TRBJ1-4	once	CASRNPGTGDEKLFF	TGTGCCAGCAGAAACCCCGGGACAGGTGATGAAAAACTGTTTTTT
-	TRBV30	TRBJ1-3	-	CAWSVLGYSGNTIYF	TGTGCCTGGAGTGTACTAGGGTACTCTGGAAACACCATATATTTT
-	TRBV23-1	TRBJ1-2	few	CASSQLSVRGYTF	TGCGCCAGCAGTCAATTGTCAGTTCGTGGCTACACCTTC
TRBD1	TRBV19	TRBJ1-4	-	CASSITGGSEKLFF	TGTGCCAGTAGTATCACAGGGGGAAGCGAAAAACTGTTTTTT
TRBD1	TRBV2	TRBJ2-1	-	CASSEDRQGFVVIF	TGTGCCAGCAGTGAGGATAGACAGGGGTTCGTGGTGATCTTC
TRBD1	TRBV7-2	TRBJ1-2	-	CASSSDRPGTGESNYGYTF	TGTGCCAGCAGCTCCGACCGTCCAGGGACAGGGGAGTCCAACTATGGCTACACCTTC
-	TRBV18	TRBJ1-4	-	CASSPGDTATNEKLFF	TGTGCCAGCTCACCGGGGGACACAGCAACTAATGAAAAACTGTTTTTT
TRBD2	TRBV15	TRBJ2-1	-	CATRAGATLYNEQFF	TGTGCCACTCGTGCGGGAGCAACACTCTACAATGAGCAGTTCTTC
TRBD2	TRBV2	TRBJ2-1	-	CAGSRGRRDGGLAGGFNEQFF	TGTGCCGGCTCTCGAGGACGGAGGGACGGGGGACTAGCGGGAGGGTTCAATGAGCAGTTCTTC
TRBD1	TRBV28	TRBJ1-3	-	CASVSGGSGNTIYF	TGTGCCAGCGTCTCAGGGGGCTCTGGAAACACCATATATTTT
TRBD1	TRBV4-1	TRBJ1-4	-	CASSQPTGGEEKLFF	TGCGCCAGCAGCCAACCCACAGGGGGCGAAGAAAAACTGTTTTTT